Presented here are 28 T cell receptor beta chains from one specimen sequenced in a study of T-cell memory formation after mild COVID-19. TCRdb used MiXCR to reprocess the 5' RACE reads, holding one entry per CDR3 protein. The data show 240,000 or so distinct CDR3 sequences, approximately 9% seen once. Sequencing was done on a sample of PBMCs or a T cell subset sorted from them (not recorded which). These receptors all come from a young man who had mild COVID-19 (a few samples of this study predate the infection). Cell type and time point are not known.

In its sample, this clonotype was seen a few times. V is TRBV7-8 and J is TRBJ2-7; D tentatively reads TRBD1 or TRBD2 (5 bases each). Germline V CDR1 and CDR2: SGHVS, FQNEAQ. The length of the CDR3 is 11 residues. V was pared by 4 bases and J by 9 bases, with 10 bases between. The CDR3 DNA follows: TGTGCCAGCAGCTCAAGGGACGCGCAGTACTTC. Protein sequence: CASSSRDAQYF.

This clonotype was found a few times. J is TRBJ1-5 and V is TRBV12-3 or TRBV12-4, with D unresolved. V was trimmed by 3 bases and J by 2 bases, leaving 11 bases between them. This CDR3 region has 15 residues. The DNA for the CDR3 is TGTGCCAGCAGTTTCGCGTATGGGGGCAATCAGCCCCAGCATTTT. It specifies CASSFAYGGNQPQHF.

This clonotype has a handful of counts. This chain joins TRBV4-3 and TRBJ1-3, with D possibly matching TRBD1 (5 bases). Per the germline V gene, CDR1 is LGHNA and CDR2 is YSLEER. Trimming took 4 bases from V and 2 from J, leaving 15 bases between them. This CDR3 is built from 16 residues. CDR3 in amino acids: CASSLLLGGTGNTIYF. The CDR3 nucleotides read TGCGCCAGCAGCCTCCTATTGGGGGGGACTGGAAACACCATATATTTT.

The J gene is TRBJ1-1, the V gene TRBV4-1; D might be TRBD1 (6 bases). CDR1 and CDR2 (germline): MGHRA, YSYEKL. The length of the CDR3 is 15 residues. Trimming shortened V by 1 base and J by 5 bases, and 14 bases separated the two germline ends. The CDR3 coding sequence is TGCGCCAGCAGCCAAGCGGGAATAGGGGGTACTGAAGCTTTCTTT. Translation gives CASSQAGIGGTEAFF.

This clonotype was found many times. The V gene is TRBV6-5, the J gene TRBJ2-7; a possible D gene is TRBD1 (6 bases). Germline V CDR1 and CDR2: MNHEY, SVGAGI. V shed 5 bases and J shed 5 bases, with 31 bases lying between them. This CDR3 contains 19 residues. The CDR3 region is CASSPLLAESTGNGDEQYF. Here the CDR3 DNA reads TGTGCCAGCAGTCCACTCTTGGCGGAGAGTACAGGGAACGGGGACGAGCAGTACTTC.

This clonotype was recorded a few times. The V gene is TRBV10-3, the J gene TRBJ2-6; D gene unclear. Trimming took off 0 bases at V and 1 base at J, with 7 bases between the two ends. The CDR3 length is 16 residues. Germline lookup yields CDR1 ENHRY and CDR2 SYGVKD. For the CDR3, the DNA is TGTGCCATCAGTGAGTCGGACCAATCTGGGGCCAACGTCCTGACTTTC. This encodes CAISESDQSGANVLTF.

The chain joins TRBV2 to TRBJ2-2; D tentatively fits TRBD1 or TRBD2 (5 bases each). Germline values: CDR1 SNHLY, CDR2 FYNNEI. This CDR3 is built from 13 residues. Between the trimmed V and J ends, which lost 6 bases and 6 bases, there was a span of 11 bases. The CDR3 is CASSLGRAGELFF. The CDR3 DNA reads as TGTGCCAGCAGCCTGGGACGGGCCGGGGAGCTGTTTTTT.

This chain links TRBV3-1 with TRBJ2-2; D gene uncertain. The CDR3 is made up of 12 amino acids. Germline CDR1 and CDR2: LGHDT and YNNKEL (reference sequence). V lost 1 base to trimming and J lost 9 bases, with 6 bases between them. The CDR3 here is CASSQGGWELFF. The CDR3 DNA reads as TGTGCCAGCAGCCAAGGGGGTTGGGAGCTGTTTTTT. Full variable domain (outside the CDR3, taken from reference TRBV3-1 and TRBJ2-2): DTAVSQTPKYLVTQMGNDKSIKCEQNLGHDTMYWYKQDSKKFLKIMFSYNNKELIINETVPNRFSPKSPDKAHLNLHINSLELGDSAVYFCASSQGGWELFFGEGSRLTVL.

This clonotype has just a few counts. The rearrangement joins TRBV4-3 to TRBJ1-3; D is undetermined. Germline assignment: CDR1 LGHNA and CDR2 YSLEER. This CDR3 contains 15 residues. The germline V and J ends were trimmed by 1 base and 1 base, with 8 bases remaining between them. The CDR3: CASSQAWGSGNTIYF. DNA for the CDR3: TGCGCCAGCAGCCAAGCTTGGGGTTCTGGAAACACCATATATTTT.

This clonotype was found a few times. The chain has TRBV6-5 and TRBJ1-2; the D gene is possibly TRBD1 (5 bases). The germline V and J ends were trimmed by 4 bases and 0 bases, with 18 bases remaining between them. Germline V gene lookup returns CDR1 MNHEY and CDR2 SVGAGI. The CDR3 is made up of 17 amino acids. Here the CDR3 reads CASSLGVTRSSNYGYTF. As DNA, the CDR3 is TGTGCCAGCAGTTTGGGGGTGACGCGCTCCTCTAACTATGGCTACACCTTC.

The chain has TRBV2 and TRBJ1-5, with D possibly being TRBD1 (5 bases). Germline assignment: CDR1 SNHLY and CDR2 FYNNEI. V was clipped by 3 bases and J by 7 bases, with 16 bases between them. CDR3 length equals 15 residues. The CDR3 reads CASSEAREYGQPQHF. The CDR3 DNA reads TGTGCCAGCAGTGAGGCCAGGGAGTATGGGCAGCCCCAGCATTTT.

This clonotype was seen just once. This sequence joins TRBV4-2 and TRBJ2-5, with 7 positions matching TRBD1. CDR1 is LGHNA, CDR2 YNFKEQ, per germline. Trimming at V came to 0 bases and at J to 5 bases, leaving 3 bases not matched to a gene. There are 14 residues in the CDR3. CDR3 in amino acids: CASSQEETGETQYF. CDR3 DNA sequence: TGTGCCAGCAGCCAAGAGGAGACAGGGGAGACCCAGTACTTC.

This clonotype was counted ten times or more. The J gene is TRBJ2-2, the V gene TRBV5-1; D is unclear. CDR1 is SGHRS, CDR2 YFSETQ, per germline. This CDR3 has 11 residues. The V end was cut by 2 bases, the J end by 6 bases, with 2 bases between. The CDR3 region is CASSFAGELFF. The CDR3 DNA is TGCGCCAGCAGCTTTGCCGGGGAGCTGTTTTTT.

The sample holds a few counts of this clonotype. This rearrangement joins TRBV5-6 to TRBJ2-1, with 7 bases aligning to TRBD1. Germline-derived CDR1 and CDR2 are SGHDT and YYEEEE. V shed 0 bases and J 8 bases; nucleotides not matched to a gene: 11. This CDR3 comprises 16 residues. In nucleotides, the CDR3 is TGTGCCAGCAGCTTGGAGACAGGGATACCGGAGGATGAGCAGTTCTTC. This translates into CASSLETGIPEDEQFF.

This clonotype has only a few counts. The gene calls are TRBV7-9 and TRBJ1-5, with D hard to call. The CDR3 contains 12 residues. The germline CDR1 and CDR2 sequences are SEHNR and FQNEAQ (reference sequence). In nucleotides, the CDR3 is TGTGCTAGTGGGCCCGAAAATCAGCCCCAGCATTTT. Translating it yields CASGPENQPQHF.

This clonotype has only a few counts. The chain employs TRBV7-2 and TRBJ2-7; D is perhaps TRBD1 or TRBD2 (5 bases each). CDR1 and CDR2 (germline): SGHTA, FQGNSA. The CDR3 consists of 14 residues. The V and J ends lost 5 bases and 2 bases respectively, with 13 bases between them. DNA of the CDR3: TGTGCCAGCAGCGCCGCCGGGACGGCCTACGAGCAGTACTTC. Its translation is CASSAAGTAYEQYF. Combining the CDR3 with reference TRBV7-2 and TRBJ2-7 gives the whole variable domain GAGVSQSPSNKVTEKGKDVELRCDPISGHTALYWYRQSLGQGLEFLIYFQGNSAPDKSGLPSDRFSAERTGGSVSTLTIQRTQQEDSAVYLCASSAAGTAYEQYFGPGTRLTVT.

The chain uses TRBV28 and TRBJ2-7, with 11 bases fitting TRBD1. The CDR3 covers 13 residues. CDR1 and CDR2 from the germline V gene are MDHEN and SYDVKM. V lost 8 bases to trimming and J lost 7 bases; unmatched junction nucleotides: 7. This chain's CDR3 is CASALDRGREQYV. In DNA, the CDR3 is TGTGCCAGCGCTCTGGACAGGGGGCGTGAGCAGTACGTC.

The chain is built from TRBV7-8 and TRBJ1-1; no clear D. Germline CDR1 reads SGHVS; CDR2 reads FQNEAQ. V shed 1 base and J shed 3 bases, with 24 bases lying between them. The CDR3 consists of 19 residues. CDR3 protein: CASSLVRPFGGWGYTEAFF. The CDR3 bases are TGTGCCAGCAGCTTAGTTCGCCCCTTTGGCGGGTGGGGTTACACTGAAGCTTTCTTT.

This clonotype was observed a handful of times. This sequence joins TRBV2 and TRBJ2-4; D tentatively fits TRBD1 or TRBD2 (5 bases each). Germline V gives CDR1 SNHLY, CDR2 FYNNEI. The V and J ends lost 4 bases and 1 base respectively, with 8 bases between them. This CDR3 comprises 14 residues. The CDR3 spells CASSAWGAKNIQYF. The DNA of the CDR3 is TGTGCCAGCAGTGCCTGGGGGGCCAAAAACATTCAGTACTTC.

The chain couples TRBV5-1 to TRBJ2-3; D is perhaps TRBD2 (5 bases). The CDR3 totals 14 residues. CDR1 is SGHRS and CDR2 is YFSETQ in the germline V gene. V was cut by 1 base and J by 6 bases, with 12 bases left in between. The CDR3, as DNA: TGCGCCAGCAGCTTGTCTAGCCCAGCGGATACGCAGTATTTT. Amino acids: CASSLSSPADTQYF.

This clonotype was counted at least ten times. This chain connects TRBV2 to TRBJ1-1; D is ambiguous. The CDR3 totals 15 residues. V was cut by 0 bases and J by 0 bases, with 8 bases left in between. Germline lookup yields CDR1 SNHLY and CDR2 FYNNEI. CDR3 residues: CASSEAAEVNTEAFF. The DNA of the CDR3 is TGTGCCAGCAGTGAAGCTGCTGAGGTGAACACTGAAGCTTTCTTT.

At least ten counts were recorded for this clonotype. The CDR3 region is CASAGGSYGYTF. As DNA, the CDR3 is TGTGCCAGCGCAGGGGGCTCCTATGGCTACACCTTC. The rearrangement links TRBV6-5 to TRBJ1-2, with TRBD1 identical over 8 bases. Looked up from germline, CDR1 is MNHEY and CDR2 is SVGAGI. Trimming cost V 8 bases and J 4 bases; bases outside gene matches: 3. The CDR3 is made up of 12 amino acids.

Many counts were recorded for this clonotype. This chain links TRBV27 with TRBJ1-1; no clear D gene. The CDR3 has 14 amino acids. Germline V gene data show CDR1 as MNHEY and CDR2 as SMNVEV (reference sequence). V lost 2 bases and J 4 bases, leaving 11 bases between the germline ends. The CDR3 loop is CASSLASRSTEAFF. The CDR3 nucleotides read TGTGCCAGCAGTTTAGCGTCCCGCAGCACTGAAGCTTTCTTT.

This clonotype was found many times. The J gene is TRBJ2-5, the V gene TRBV5-1, with a possible D match to TRBD1 (6 bases). The CDR3 loop spans 14 amino acids. The germline V gene encodes CDR1 SGHRS and CDR2 YFSETQ. The V end was cut by 6 bases, the J end by 4 bases, with 16 bases between. The CDR3 DNA sequence: TGCGCCAGCAACACCGACAGGTTCCGAGAGACCCAGTACTTC. It encodes CASNTDRFRETQYF.

The table lists this clonotype with a few counts. The J gene is TRBJ2-7, the V gene TRBV6-6; D gene unclear. Per germline, CDR1 MNHNY and CDR2 SVGAGI (reference sequence). The CDR3 loop spans 14 amino acids. Trimming cost V 2 bases and J 0 bases, with 8 bases left between them. The CDR3: CASSYGRLSYEQYF. CDR3 DNA sequence: TGTGCCAGCAGTTACGGCAGACTCTCCTACGAGCAGTACTTC.

This clonotype showed up many times. This rearrangement joins TRBV6-2 or TRBV6-3 to TRBJ2-5, with 8 bases lining up with TRBD2. Per germline, CDR1 MNHEY and CDR2 SVGEGT. The CDR3 is 15 amino acids. J was trimmed by 1 base and V by 2 bases; bases with no gene match: 3. CDR3 in amino acids: CASSYTSGGQETQYF. CDR3 DNA: TGTGCCAGCAGTTACACAAGCGGGGGCCAAGAGACCCAGTACTTC.

There are a few counts of this clonotype. The chain is built from TRBV12-5 and TRBJ2-3, with TRBD2 as a possible D gene (5 bases). Trimming stripped 1 base from V and 8 bases from J, with 13 bases between. The length of the CDR3 is 14 residues. Germline CDR1 is LGHNT and CDR2 is FRNRAP. The CDR3 DNA reads TGTGCTAGTGGTTTGGGATCCGGGGTCGGTACGCAGTATTTT. Residues: CASGLGSGVGTQYF.

The genes are TRBV5-4 and TRBJ1-2; 11 positions match TRBD1. V was clipped by 4 bases and J by 4 bases; unmatched bases: 9. Looked up from germline, CDR1 is SGHNT and CDR2 is YYREEE (reference sequence). CDR3 length: 16 amino acids. Written as DNA, the CDR3 is TGTGCCAGCAGCCCCGGGACAGGGGGGCCGGGCTATGGCTACACCTTC. Translating it yields CASSPGTGGPGYGYTF.